One sample yielded the 7 T cell receptor beta chains listed below, sequenced in a study of OX40 agonist ivuxolimab in advanced cancers. Produced via immunoSEQ multiplex PCR; TCRdb's table is partial and in-frame only. This sample has about 58,000 clones, with 70% to 90% found just once. Sequences were derived from CD4+ or CD8+ T cells sorted from blood, sampled in a trial of the OX40 agonist ivuxolimab. The receptor source for this set is an adult with an advanced solid tumor such as melanoma, head and neck, liver or kidney cancer.

The genes are TRBV5-1 and TRBJ2-1; TRBD1 is a possible D gene (6 bases). The CDR3 contains 15 residues. With 3 bases removed from V and 9 bases from J, the gap between germline ends came to 19 bases. CDR1 SGHRS and CDR2 YFSETQ come from the germline V gene. The CDR3, as DNA: TGCGCCAGCAGCTCCCGGGACAAACGACTTGTTGAGCAGTTCTTC. Translating gives CASSSRDKRLVEQFF.

V and J are TRBV5-1 and TRBJ1-2; D might be TRBD1 (5 bases). V shed 0 bases and J shed 2 bases, with 14 bases lying between them. Germline values: CDR1 SGHRS, CDR2 YFSETQ. The CDR3 contains 16 residues. CDR3 sequence reads: CASSLVGPYGNYGYTF. The CDR3 nucleotides are TGCGCCAGCAGCTTGGTGGGGCCCTACGGGAACTATGGCTACACCTTC.

The CDR3 DNA follows: TGTGCCAGCAGCTTAATGGGATCCCGTTACTCTGGAAACACCATATATTTT. It codes for CASSLMGSRYSGNTIYF. V gene TRBV5-6 combines with J gene TRBJ1-3; D remains ambiguous. Per germline, CDR1 SGHDT and CDR2 YYEEEE. The CDR3 contains 17 residues. V was trimmed by 2 bases and J by 0 bases, leaving 15 bases between them.

The chain uses TRBV5-1 and TRBJ2-7; tentatively, D is TRBD1 (5 bases). Germline V gene lookup returns CDR1 SGHRS and CDR2 YFSETQ. This CDR3 comprises 15 residues. V was trimmed by 5 bases and J by 4 bases, leaving 19 bases between them. For the CDR3, the DNA is TGCGCCAGCAGTTTCGGACACGTTGAGTCTTACGAGCAGTACTTC. Translation gives CASSFGHVESYEQYF. Filled out from reference TRBV5-1 and TRBJ2-7, the complete variable domain reads KAGVTQTPRYLIKTRGQQVTLSCSPISGHRSVSWYQQTPGQGLQFLFEYFSETQRNKGNFPGRFSGRQFSNSRSEMNVSTLELGDSALYLCASSFGHVESYEQYFGPGTRLTVT.

The V and J genes are TRBV19 and TRBJ1-2; TRBD1 matches 11 bases. Per germline, CDR1 LNHDA and CDR2 SQIVND (reference sequence). This CDR3 is 15 amino acids long. The junction had 0 bases not matched to a gene; V was cut back by 1 base and J by 2 bases. The CDR3, as DNA: TGTGCCAGTAGTATAGGGGACAGGGGGAACTATGGCTACACCTTC. Encoded protein: CASSIGDRGNYGYTF.

There are a few counts of this clone. The CDR3 sequence is CASSLQGYNSPLHF. CDR3 bases: TGCGCCAGCAGCTTGCAGGGGTATAATTCACCCCTCCACTTT. The rearrangement joins TRBV5-1 to TRBJ1-6; D might be TRBD1 (6 bases). The CDR3 totals 14 residues. V was trimmed by 1 base and J by 4 bases, leaving 6 bases between them. Germline V gene data show CDR1 as SGHRS and CDR2 as YFSETQ.

V is TRBV25-1 and J is TRBJ2-7; D possibly uses TRBD1 or TRBD2 (5 bases each). The germline CDR1 and CDR2 sequences are MGHDK and SYGVNS. The V gene lost 6 bases and the J gene lost 7 bases, with 16 bases spanning the gap. The CDR3 length is 13 residues. CDR3 nucleotide sequence: TGTGCCAGCAGCCCTCGGGACCGTTCAGAGCAGTACTTC. It encodes CASSPRDRSEQYF.